Included here is one TCR beta chain sequence, with context. In its sample, this clonotype was seen many times. Its recognized antigen is unknown. No base quality information exists; no much larger clone differs at one position. For CDR1 and CDR2, the germline V gene lists MDHEN and SYDVKM. Trimming costs V 2 bases and J 2 bases, and their ends lie 13 bases apart. The CDR3 runs 16 amino acids, cysteine and phenylalanine included. The only DNA kept is the CDR3, 48 bases in frame from the first base. Sequencing instrument: Illumina HiSeq 2500. Quantitative 5'-RACE with molecular barcodes was the method used to prepare the TCR beta libraries. The authors processed their data as follows. To identify disease-linked TCR variants, a new computational method was used, one built on a probabilistic model of VDJ rearrangement. The public reads were reprocessed in TCRdb via fastp at Q25 and MiXCR, keeping in-frame beta chains. Under each unique CDR3 protein, matching rows form one entry showing the most common genes and DNA. The V and J calls and clone size come from TCRdb's table, not from the authors' own analysis. The sample has approximately 520,000 distinct CDR3 sequences on record, approximately 5.3% of them singletons. The ten largest clones take up around 3.4% of the sample.

The data were obtained in a study of CD8 T cells in ankylosing spondylitis (TCRdb year 2017). About the full investigation: The study set out to find disease-linked TCR variants by profiling T cell receptor beta repertoires in ankylosing spondylitis patients and healthy donors. Peripheral blood samples were taken, and synovial fluid was additionally collected from ankylosing spondylitis patients. The full study cohort comprised 25 ankylosing spondylitis patients and 110 or so healthy donors. What the research found in general, with its limitations: According to the report, matched synovial fluid samples from ankylosing spondylitis patients were significantly enriched for the disease-linked clones. The disease-linked clones showed a CD8+ phenotype and occurred at relatively low frequencies in peripheral blood. Some motif variants had previously been reported in the synovial fluid and blood of reactive arthritis patients, which suggests shared mechanisms of disease initiation. Blood from ankylosing spondylitis patients appeared to be characterized by a TCR beta motif composed of eight or nine highly homologous amino acid variants.

Sequencing was carried out using blood, either unsorted or a sorted T cell fraction (not recorded which). This sequence originates from a male donor with ankylosing spondylitis. The chain is made from TRBV28 and TRBJ1-5; no D gene can be assigned with confidence. The CDR3 sequence is CASSLVYGFGNQPQHF. The nucleotides are TGTGCCAGCAGTTTAGTATATGGGTTCGGCAATCAGCCCCAGCATTTT.